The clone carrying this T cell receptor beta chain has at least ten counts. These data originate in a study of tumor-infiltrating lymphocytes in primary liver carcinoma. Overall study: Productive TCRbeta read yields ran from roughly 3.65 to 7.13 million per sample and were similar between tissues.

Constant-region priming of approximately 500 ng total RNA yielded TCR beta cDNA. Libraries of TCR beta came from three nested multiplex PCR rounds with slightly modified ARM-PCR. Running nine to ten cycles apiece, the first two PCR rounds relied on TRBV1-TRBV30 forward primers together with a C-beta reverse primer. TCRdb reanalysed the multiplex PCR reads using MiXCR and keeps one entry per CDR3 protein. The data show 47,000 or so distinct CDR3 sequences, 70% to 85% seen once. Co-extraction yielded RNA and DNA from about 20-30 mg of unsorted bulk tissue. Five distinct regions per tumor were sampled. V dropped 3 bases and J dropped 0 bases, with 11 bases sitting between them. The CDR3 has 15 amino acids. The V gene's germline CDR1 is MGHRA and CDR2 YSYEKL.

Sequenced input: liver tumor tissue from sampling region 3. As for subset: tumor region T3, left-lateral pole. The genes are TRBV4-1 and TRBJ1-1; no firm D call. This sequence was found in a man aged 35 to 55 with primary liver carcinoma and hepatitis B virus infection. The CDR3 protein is CASSHPQRLNTEAFF. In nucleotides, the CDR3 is TGCGCCAGCAGCCACCCCCAGAGATTGAACACTGAAGCTTTCTTT.